This is a list of T cell receptor beta chains from one sample in a study of cytomegalovirus exposure and HLA in healthy donors. Libraries were prepared by immunoSEQ multiplex PCR; TCRdb keeps only in-frame clonotypes and omits some of them. The data show 190,000 or so clones, around 83% seen once. The sequenced sample was PBMCs. These receptors were obtained from a man in his forties or fifties in good health and CMV-seronegative. Both conserved end residues are part of each CDR3. Each record gives: J gene, V gene, clone size, D gene, CDR3 protein, CDR3 DNA. A D gene is named only where the DNA matches it firmly. Size values are once, few and many counts, or a class for expanded clones, and some rows have none.

TRBJ2-3,TRBV6-1,-,-,CASSASSTDTQYF,TGTGCCAGCAGTGCTTCTAGCACAGATACGCAGTATTTT
TRBJ2-1,TRBV7-2,-,-,CASSAARGIVLRDEQFF,TGTGCCAGCAGCGCCGCTCGGGGTATCGTACTACGAGATGAGCAGTTCTTC
TRBJ2-3,TRBV5-1,-,-,CASSLLGASTDTQYF,TGCGCCAGCAGCTTGCTTGGGGCCTCCACAGATACGCAGTATTTT
TRBJ1-1,TRBV20-1,-,-,CSARAGTEAFF,TGCAGTGCTAGAGCGGGCACTGAAGCTTTCTTT
TRBJ2-2,TRBV28,-,-,CASSFSRAARSYGELFF,TGTGCCAGCAGTTTCTCGCGGGCGGCAAGGTCATACGGGGAGCTGTTTTTT
TRBJ2-7,TRBV4-1,-,TRBD1,CASSPGQGMLYEQYF,TGCGCCAGCAGCCCGGGACAGGGAATGCTCTACGAGCAGTACTTC
TRBJ2-1,TRBV7-9,-,-,CASSFERGNEQFF,TGTGCCAGCAGCTTCGAGCGAGGTAATGAGCAGTTCTTC
TRBJ1-2,TRBV6-1,-,-,CASLQDNYGYTF,TGTGCCAGCCTCCAGGATAACTATGGCTACACCTTC
TRBJ1-3,TRBV7-9,once,-,CASSLDSPGSGNTIYF,TGTGCCAGCAGCTTAGATAGTCCGGGGTCTGGAAACACCATATATTTT
TRBJ1-2,TRBV19,-,TRBD1,CASSKQGDGYTF,TGTGCCAGTAGTAAACAGGGGGACGGCTACACCTTC
TRBJ2-5,TRBV9,-,TRBD2,CASSVGGSSGGYQETQYF,TGTGCCAGCAGCGTAGGGGGGAGCAGCGGGGGGTACCAAGAGACCCAGTACTTC
TRBJ2-3,TRBV7-3,-,TRBD2,CSSSLRGGAVADTQYF,TGTTCCAGCAGCTTACGCGGGGGGGCCGTCGCAGATACGCAGTATTTT
TRBJ2-7,TRBV18,-,-,CASSPSVYEQYF,TGTGCCAGCTCCCCTAGCGTATACGAGCAGTACTTC
TRBJ2-3,TRBV19,-,-,CASRSQTLSTDTQYF,TGTGCCAGTAGGAGCCAGACATTGAGCACAGATACGCAGTATTTT
TRBJ1-5,TRBV30,-,-,CAWSLRNQPQHF,TGTGCCTGGAGTTTACGGAATCAGCCCCAGCATTTT
TRBJ2-7,TRBV18,-,-,CASSQTERAGAEQYF,TGTGCCAGCTCCCAAACGGAGAGGGCAGGTGCCGAGCAGTACTTC
TRBJ2-2,TRBV7-6,-,TRBD1,CASSLGDRGKELFF,TGTGCCAGCAGCTTAGGAGACAGGGGAAAAGAGCTGTTTTTT
TRBJ2-7,TRBV5-1,-,TRBD2,CASSLGLANAFHEQYF,TGCGCCAGCAGCTTGGGACTAGCGAACGCCTTCCACGAGCAGTACTTC
TRBJ1-5,TRBV7-8,-,-,CASSPTGSNQPQHF,TGTGCCAGCAGCCCAACAGGGAGCAATCAGCCCCAGCATTTT
TRBJ2-2,TRBV6-4,-,-,CASTPDRNTGELFF,TGTGCCAGCACACCAGACAGGAACACCGGGGAGCTGTTTTTT
TRBJ1-2,TRBV2,-,TRBD1,CASSDRGLNYGYTF,TGTGCCAGCAGCGACAGGGGGCTGAACTATGGCTACACCTTC
TRBJ1-6,TRBV12-2,-,-,CASRGTHGNSPLHF,TGTGCAAGTCGTGGGACACACGGTAATTCACCCCTCCACTTT
TRBJ2-1,TRBV5-4,-,TRBD1,CASSLKTGAYNEQFF,TGTGCCAGCAGCTTGAAAACAGGGGCTTACAATGAGCAGTTCTTC
TRBJ2-3,TRBV6-1,-,-,CASSVSQGSTDTQYF,TGTGCCAGCAGTGTATCGCAGGGCAGCACAGATACGCAGTATTTT
TRBJ1-1,TRBV7-2,-,-,CASSLVQGGTEAFF,TGTGCCAGCAGCTTAGTGCAGGGAGGGACTGAAGCTTTCTTT
TRBJ1-4,TRBV18,-,TRBD1,CASSPKTGGITNEKLFF,TGTGCCAGCTCACCGAAGACAGGGGGAATAACTAATGAAAAACTGTTTTTT
TRBJ1-2,TRBV5-1,-,TRBD1,CASSPGQGNYGYTF,TGCGCCAGCAGCCCGGGACAGGGGAACTATGGCTACACCTTC
TRBJ1-5,TRBV19,-,TRBD1,CASQTGDQPQHF,TGTGCCAGTCAAACAGGGGATCAGCCCCAGCATTTT